These T cell receptor beta chains were read from a single sample in a study of blood T cell repertoires in COVID-19. The table came from immunoSEQ multiplex PCR; TCRdb's copy has only in-frame clones and leaves some out. The sample has fewer than 250,000 clones, about 83% seen once. Material: peripheral blood. The receptors shown here come from a man aged 45-65 years with acute or convalescent COVID-19. The CDR3 runs from the conserved cysteine through the conserved F or W. D genes are given only for firm matches. The size field is filled for only some rows; it gives once, few, many or a size class.

d_gene	v_gene	j_gene	abundance	CDR3nt	CDR3aa
TRBD2	TRBV25-1	TRBJ2-3	-	TGTGCCAGCAGTGAGGGGACTAGCGGGAGAACAGATACGCAGTATTTT	CASSEGTSGRTDTQYF
-	TRBV30	TRBJ1-3	-	TGTGCCTGGAGTGTCGGGAGTAGAAACACCATATATTTT	CAWSVGSRNTIYF
TRBD1	TRBV7-8	TRBJ1-5	-	TGTGCCAGCAGCTCCGAAGTCCGGGACAGGGACAATCAGCCCCAGCATTTT	CASSSEVRDRDNQPQHF
TRBD2	TRBV5-1	TRBJ2-6	-	TGCGCCAGCAGCTTTACTAGCGGGGGGCACTCTGGGGCCAACGTCCTGACTTTC	CASSFTSGGHSGANVLTF
-	TRBV5-1	TRBJ1-2	-	TGCGCCAGCAGCCCTGGCGGCCTAAGGTCCGGCTACACCTTC	CASSPGGLRSGYTF
-	TRBV27	TRBJ2-5	-	TGTGCCAGCAGGCCGGCAGGAAGGGAGACCCAGTACTTC	CASRPAGRETQYF
-	TRBV6-2/TRBV6-3	TRBJ1-1	-	TGTGCCAGCAGCCTGGGGAGGAACACTGAAGCTTTCTTT	CASSLGRNTEAFF
-	TRBV5-1	TRBJ2-6	-	TGCGCCAGCACCCTGGGAGGCCGGGGGGCCAACGTCCTGACTTTC	CASTLGGRGANVLTF
TRBD2	TRBV6-4	TRBJ2-1	-	TGTGCCAGCAGTGCGGCTAGCGGGGCCAACAATGAGCAGTTCTTC	CASSAASGANNEQFF
-	TRBV19	TRBJ1-5	-	TGTGCCAGTACAAGACGCGTGTCGGACAGCAACAATCAGCCCCAGCATTTT	CASTRRVSDSNNQPQHF
-	TRBV6-5	TRBJ1-1	once	TGTGCCAGCAGCACGCTGGGACATGAAGCTTTCTTT	CASSTLGHEAFF
-	TRBV27	TRBJ1-5	-	TGTGCCAGCAGTTTGGGGGGGGCTGATCAGCCCCAGCATTTT	CASSLGGADQPQHF
TRBD1	TRBV10-2	TRBJ2-7	-	TGCGCCAGCAGATTGGACAGGGGCCACGAGCAGTACTTC	CASRLDRGHEQYF
-	TRBV11-3	TRBJ2-5	-	TGTGCCAGCAGCTACCAGGGTCGAGAGACCCAGTACTTC	CASSYQGRETQYF
-	TRBV18	TRBJ1-4	-	TGTGCCAGCTCACCCACAGACCTTAATGAAAAACTGTTTTTT	CASSPTDLNEKLFF
TRBD1	TRBV11-2	TRBJ1-1	-	TGTGCCAGCAGCGTCGAGGACAGGGCCTCCGAAGCTTTCTTT	CASSVEDRASEAFF
TRBD1	TRBV2	TRBJ1-1	-	TGTGCCAGCAGTCGAGGACAGGGGAACACTGAAGCTTTCTTT	CASSRGQGNTEAFF
TRBD2	TRBV5-1	TRBJ2-3	-	TGCGCCAGCAGTAACCTAGCGGGAGGGGGCACAGATACGCAGTATTTT	CASSNLAGGGTDTQYF
TRBD2	TRBV7-3	TRBJ2-2	-	TGTGCCAGCAGCTCCTTAGCGGGGGGCACCGGGGAGCTGTTTTTT	CASSSLAGGTGELFF
-	TRBV15	TRBJ2-1	-	TGTGCCACCAGCAAAGATACGATTCCGAGCTCCTACAATGAGCAGTTCTTC	CATSKDTIPSSYNEQFF
-	TRBV27	TRBJ2-7	-	TGTGCCAGCAGTTTATCACAGGGTATCGACGAGCAGTACTTC	CASSLSQGIDEQYF
TRBD1	TRBV5-1	TRBJ2-3	few	TGCGCCAGCAGCTCGGGACAGGGGGAAACAGATACGCAGTATTTT	CASSSGQGETDTQYF
TRBD1	TRBV7-3	TRBJ2-7	few	TGTGCCAGCAGCTTAGACAGGGGTCAAGAGCAGTACTTC	CASSLDRGQEQYF
TRBD2	TRBV6-5	TRBJ2-1	-	TGTGCCAGCGGACTAGTTGGGAATGAGCAGTTCTTC	CASGLVGNEQFF
-	TRBV2	TRBJ1-6	-	TGTGCCAGCAGGGTTTCAGGCGGTAGGGGAACCTATAATTCACCCCTCCACTTT	CASRVSGGRGTYNSPLHF
TRBD2	TRBV4-1	TRBJ2-1	-	TGCGCCAGCAGCCCTAAGACTAGCGGACCCTACAATGAGCAGTTCTTC	CASSPKTSGPYNEQFF
TRBD1	TRBV19	TRBJ2-1	-	TGTGCCAGTACCACCGGGACAGGGGAAGGCCGGCAGTTCTTC	CASTTGTGEGRQFF
-	TRBV18	TRBJ2-7	-	TGTGCCAGCTCACCGCCTCTTACAGGGTTCGGCCACGAGCAGTACTTC	CASSPPLTGFGHEQYF
TRBD1	TRBV19	TRBJ2-2	-	TGTGCCAGTAGTATTGACAGGGTGAACACCGGGGAGCTGTTTTTT	CASSIDRVNTGELFF
TRBD1	TRBV10-3	TRBJ1-5	-	TGTGCCATCAGTTCCAACAGGGGGCAAGGTCAGCCCCAGCATTTT	CAISSNRGQGQPQHF
-	TRBV5-8	TRBJ1-4	-	TGTGCCAGCAGCTTGGGGCAGGGTGGTGAAAAACTGTTTTTT	CASSLGQGGEKLFF
TRBD1	TRBV6-5	TRBJ1-2	-	TGTGCCAGCAGTAGGACAGGGACCTCTGGCTACACCTTC	CASSRTGTSGYTF
-	TRBV6-6	TRBJ1-4	few	TGTGCCAGCAGTTTCTGGGTTAAGGAGGAAAAACTGTTTTTT	CASSFWVKEEKLFF
TRBD2	TRBV20-1	TRBJ2-7	-	TGCAGTGCTAGTCCCTGGGCTAGCGGAAAAGAGTACGAGCAGTACTTC	CSASPWASGKEYEQYF
-	TRBV7-9	TRBJ1-1	-	TGTGCCAGCAGCTTGGAGGGGATGAACACTGAAGCTTTCTTT	CASSLEGMNTEAFF
-	TRBV9	TRBJ2-2	-	TGTGCCAGCAGCGTAGACCCGGGAGAAGACACCGGGGAGCTGTTTTTT	CASSVDPGEDTGELFF
-	TRBV18	TRBJ2-7	-	TGTGCCAGCTCACCACCGGGGGCGGAGACCGACGAGCAGTACTTC	CASSPPGAETDEQYF
TRBD1	TRBV28	TRBJ2-3	few	TGTGCCAGCAGCTCTACAGGGGGCTTAGATACGCAGTATTTT	CASSSTGGLDTQYF
-	TRBV7-9	TRBJ1-6	-	TGTGCCAGCAGCTCTAACGGGAACTCACCCCTCCACTTT	CASSSNGNSPLHF
TRBD1	TRBV18	TRBJ1-4	-	TGTGCCAGCTCACCAGCCCGACAGGGGAATGAAAAACTGTTTTTT	CASSPARQGNEKLFF
-	TRBV6-5	TRBJ2-1	-	TGTGCCACGGGGGATTGGAACTCCTACAATGAGCAGTTCTTC	CATGDWNSYNEQFF
TRBD1	TRBV28	TRBJ1-4	-	TGTGCCAGCAGCGACAGGGGGCGCGATGAAAAACTGTTTTTT	CASSDRGRDEKLFF
TRBD2	TRBV30	TRBJ2-1	-	TGTGCCTGGGTTGGCCCACCTCGGGGGGGGAATGAGCAGTTCTTC	CAWVGPPRGGNEQFF
TRBD2	TRBV7-3	TRBJ2-1	once	TGTGCCAGCAGCCTCAGCGGGGGGGCTTCGAATGAGCAGTTCTTC	CASSLSGGASNEQFF
TRBD1	TRBV19	TRBJ1-2	-	TGTGCCAGTAGCCCGGGACAGGGCAACTATGGCTACACCTTC	CASSPGQGNYGYTF